The clone carrying this T cell receptor (beta chain) came up many times. The antigen is unknown. This sample was taken from a study of early T cells in non-severe SARS-CoV-2 infection. Study in general: Bulk RNA from unsorted whole blood was sequenced; chains were unpaired. Study-level results: Database matching using VDJdb favored anti-spike CD8 responses, with private and CD4 specificities left missing.

Germline CDR1 and CDR2: SGHTA and FQGNSA. The CDR3 extends over 19 amino acids. V was shortened by 3 bases and J by 0 bases, with 21 bases between the two germline ends. Tagging with unique molecular identifiers was applied to individual cDNA molecules. TCRdb ran MiXCR on the 5' RACE reads and lists one entry per CDR3 protein. The sample has approximately 27,000 distinct CDR3 sequences; about 6% are singletons. This sequence joins TRBV7-2 and TRBJ2-1; D is perhaps TRBD2 (6 bases). The source is an adult who was a healthcare worker with PCR-confirmed SARS-CoV-2 infection or an uninfected control (not recorded which). The sequenced sample was whole blood. The CDR3 is CASSFPRDSGRPSYNEQFF. CDR3 in DNA: TGTGCCAGCAGCTTTCCCCGGGACTCCGGCCGACCCTCCTACAATGAGCAGTTCTTC.